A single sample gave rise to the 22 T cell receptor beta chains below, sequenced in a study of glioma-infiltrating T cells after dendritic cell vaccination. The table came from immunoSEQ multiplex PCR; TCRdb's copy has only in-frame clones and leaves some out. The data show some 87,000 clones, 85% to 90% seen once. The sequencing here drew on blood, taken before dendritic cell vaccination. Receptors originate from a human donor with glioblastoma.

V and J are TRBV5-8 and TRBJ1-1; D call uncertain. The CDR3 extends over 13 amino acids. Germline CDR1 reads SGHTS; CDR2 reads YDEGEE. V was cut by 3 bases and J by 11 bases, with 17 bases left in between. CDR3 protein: CASSSRKEGGAFF. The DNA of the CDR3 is TGTGCCAGCAGCTCTCGGAAAGAAGGAGGGGCTTTCTTT.

For the CDR3, the DNA is TGTGCCAGCAGTTCCGGACTAGCGGGGGGTCATACGCAGTATTTT. Protein: CASSSGLAGGHTQYF. The chain links TRBV27 to TRBJ2-3, with 14 bases aligning to TRBD2. Germline CDR1 reads MNHEY; CDR2 reads SMNVEV (reference sequence). V lost 4 bases to trimming and J lost 7 bases; unmatched junction nucleotides: 4. The CDR3 runs 15 residues.

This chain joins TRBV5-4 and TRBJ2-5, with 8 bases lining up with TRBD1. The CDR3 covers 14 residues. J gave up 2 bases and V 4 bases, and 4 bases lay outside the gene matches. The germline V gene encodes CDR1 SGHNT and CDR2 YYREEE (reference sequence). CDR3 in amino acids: CASSRGQGQETQYF. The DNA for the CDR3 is TGTGCCAGCAGCCGCGGACAGGGACAAGAGACCCAGTACTTC.

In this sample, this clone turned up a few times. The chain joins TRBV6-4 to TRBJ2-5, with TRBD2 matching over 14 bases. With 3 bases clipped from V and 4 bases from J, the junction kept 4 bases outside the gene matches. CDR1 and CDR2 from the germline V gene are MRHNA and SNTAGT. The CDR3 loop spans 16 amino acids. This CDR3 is CASSETSGGAGETQYF. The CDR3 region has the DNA TGTGCCAGCAGTGAGACTAGCGGGGGGGCCGGAGAGACCCAGTACTTC.

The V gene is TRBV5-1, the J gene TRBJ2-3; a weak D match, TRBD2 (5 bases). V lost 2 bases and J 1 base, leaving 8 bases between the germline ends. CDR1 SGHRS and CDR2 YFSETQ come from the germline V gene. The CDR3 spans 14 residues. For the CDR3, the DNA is TGCGCCAGCAGCTTCGAGGGCCGCACAGATACGCAGTATTTT. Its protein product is CASSFEGRTDTQYF. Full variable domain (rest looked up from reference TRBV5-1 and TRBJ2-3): KAGVTQTPRYLIKTRGQQVTLSCSPISGHRSVSWYQQTPGQGLQFLFEYFSETQRNKGNFPGRFSGRQFSNSRSEMNVSTLELGDSALYLCASSFEGRTDTQYFGPGTRLTVL.

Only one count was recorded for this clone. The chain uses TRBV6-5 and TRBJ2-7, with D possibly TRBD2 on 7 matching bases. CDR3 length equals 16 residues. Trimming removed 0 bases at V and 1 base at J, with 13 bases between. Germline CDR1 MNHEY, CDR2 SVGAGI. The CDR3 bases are TGTGCCAGCAGTTACTCGGGGAGGGGGGTTTCCTACGAGCAGTACTTC. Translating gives CASSYSGRGVSYEQYF.

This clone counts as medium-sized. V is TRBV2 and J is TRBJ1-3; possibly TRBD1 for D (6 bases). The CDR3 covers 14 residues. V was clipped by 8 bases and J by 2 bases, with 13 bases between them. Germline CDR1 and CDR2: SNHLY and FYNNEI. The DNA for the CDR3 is TGTGCCAGCCGACCTCAGGGGCCTGGAAACACCATATATTTT. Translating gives CASRPQGPGNTIYF. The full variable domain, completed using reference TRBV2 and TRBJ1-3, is EPEVTQTPSHQVTQMGQEVILRCVPISNHLYFYWYRQILGQKVEFLVSFYNNEISEKSEIFDDQFSVERPDGSNFTLKIRSTKLEDSAMYFCASRPQGPGNTIYFGEGSWLTVV.

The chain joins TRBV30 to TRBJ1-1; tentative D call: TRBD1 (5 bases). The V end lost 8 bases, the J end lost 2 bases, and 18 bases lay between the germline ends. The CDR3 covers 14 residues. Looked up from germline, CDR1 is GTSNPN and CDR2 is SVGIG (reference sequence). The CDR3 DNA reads TGTGCCAATAGACAGATGACCTTAAACACTGAAGCTTTCTTT. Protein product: CANRQMTLNTEAFF. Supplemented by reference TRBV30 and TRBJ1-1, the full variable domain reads SQTIHQWPATLVQPVGSPLSLECTVEGTSNPNLYWYRQAAGRGLQLLFYSVGIGQISSEVPQNLSASRPQDRQFILSSKKLLLSDSGFYLCANRQMTLNTEAFFGQGTRLTVV.

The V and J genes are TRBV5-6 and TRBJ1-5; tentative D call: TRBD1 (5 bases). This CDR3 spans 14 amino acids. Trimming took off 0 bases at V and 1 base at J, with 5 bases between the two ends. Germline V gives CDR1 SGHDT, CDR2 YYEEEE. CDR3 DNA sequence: TGTGCCAGCAGCTTGGGGGGCAGCAATCAGCCCCAGCATTTT. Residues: CASSLGGSNQPQHF.

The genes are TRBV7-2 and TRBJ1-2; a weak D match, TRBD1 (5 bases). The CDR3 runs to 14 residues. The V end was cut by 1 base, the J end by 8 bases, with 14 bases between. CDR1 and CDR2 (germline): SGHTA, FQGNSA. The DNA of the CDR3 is TGTGCCAGCAGCTTAGAATCCCTCCAGGGAGGCTACACCTTC. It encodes CASSLESLQGGYTF.

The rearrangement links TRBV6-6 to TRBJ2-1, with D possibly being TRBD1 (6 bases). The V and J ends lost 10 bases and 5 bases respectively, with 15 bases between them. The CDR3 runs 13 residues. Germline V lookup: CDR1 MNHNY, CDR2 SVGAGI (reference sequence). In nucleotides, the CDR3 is TGTGCCACCAGGGGAGACACTCACAATGAGCAGTTCTTC. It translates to CATRGDTHNEQFF.

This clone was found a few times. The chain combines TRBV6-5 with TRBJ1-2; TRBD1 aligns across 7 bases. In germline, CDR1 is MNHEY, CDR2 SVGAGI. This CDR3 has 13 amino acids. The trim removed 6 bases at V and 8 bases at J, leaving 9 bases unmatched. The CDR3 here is CASRTGQRYGYTF. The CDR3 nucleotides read TGTGCCAGCAGAACGGGACAGCGATACGGCTACACCTTC.

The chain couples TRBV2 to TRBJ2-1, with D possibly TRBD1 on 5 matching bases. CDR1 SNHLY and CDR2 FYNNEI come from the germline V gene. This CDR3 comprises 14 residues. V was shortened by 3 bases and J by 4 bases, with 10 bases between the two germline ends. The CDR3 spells CASSEQGPYNEQFF. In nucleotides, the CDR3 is TGTGCCAGCAGTGAGCAGGGCCCGTACAATGAGCAGTTCTTC.

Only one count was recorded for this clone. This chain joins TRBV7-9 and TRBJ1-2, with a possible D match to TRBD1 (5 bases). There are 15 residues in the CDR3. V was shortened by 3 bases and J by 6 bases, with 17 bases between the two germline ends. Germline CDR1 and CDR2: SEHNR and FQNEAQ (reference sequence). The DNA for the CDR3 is TGTGCCAGCAGCTTCAGCCTTGCGGGGGTGGATGGCTACACCTTC. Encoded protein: CASSFSLAGVDGYTF.

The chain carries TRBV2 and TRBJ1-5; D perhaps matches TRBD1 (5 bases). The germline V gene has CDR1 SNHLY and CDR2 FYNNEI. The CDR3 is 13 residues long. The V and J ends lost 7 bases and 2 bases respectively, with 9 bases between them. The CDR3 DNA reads TGTGCCAGCATGGGGCCCGGCAATCAGCCCCAGCATTTT. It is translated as CASMGPGNQPQHF.

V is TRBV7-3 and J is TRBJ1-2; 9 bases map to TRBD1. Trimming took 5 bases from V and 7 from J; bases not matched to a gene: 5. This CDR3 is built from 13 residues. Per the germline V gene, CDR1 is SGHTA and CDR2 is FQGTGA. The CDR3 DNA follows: TGTGCCAGCAGCGTTACAGGGGGCGGTGGCTACACCTTC. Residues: CASSVTGGGGYTF.

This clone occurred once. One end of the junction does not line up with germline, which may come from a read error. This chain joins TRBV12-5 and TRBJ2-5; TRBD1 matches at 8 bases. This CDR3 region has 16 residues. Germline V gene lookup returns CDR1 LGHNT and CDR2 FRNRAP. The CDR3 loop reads CASVLMGQVSGETQYF. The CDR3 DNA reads TGTGCTAGTGTTTTGATGGGACAGGTTTCCGGGGAGACCCAGTACTTC. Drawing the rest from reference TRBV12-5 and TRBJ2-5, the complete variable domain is DARVTQTPRHKVTEMGQEVTMRCQPILGHNTVFWYRQTMMQGLELLAYFRNRAPLDDSGMPKDRFSAEMPDATLATLKIQPSEPRDSAVYFCASVLMGQVSGETQYFGPGTRLLVL.

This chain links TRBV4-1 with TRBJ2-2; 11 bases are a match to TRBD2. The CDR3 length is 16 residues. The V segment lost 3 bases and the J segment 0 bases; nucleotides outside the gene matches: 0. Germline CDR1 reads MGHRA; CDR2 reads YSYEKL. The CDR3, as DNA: TGCGCCAGCAGCCAGACTAGCGGGGCGAACACCGGGGAGCTGTTTTTT. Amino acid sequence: CASSQTSGANTGELFF.

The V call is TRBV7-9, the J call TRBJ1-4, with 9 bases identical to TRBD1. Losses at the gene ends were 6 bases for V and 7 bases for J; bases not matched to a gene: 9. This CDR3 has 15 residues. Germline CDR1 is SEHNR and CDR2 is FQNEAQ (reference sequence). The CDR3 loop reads CASRMGDREAEKLFF. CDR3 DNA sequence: TGTGCCAGCAGAATGGGGGACAGGGAGGCTGAAAAACTGTTTTTT.

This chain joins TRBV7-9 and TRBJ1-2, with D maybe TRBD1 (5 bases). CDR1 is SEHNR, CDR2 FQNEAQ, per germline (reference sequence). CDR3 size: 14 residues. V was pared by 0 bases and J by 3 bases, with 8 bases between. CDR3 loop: CASSLAGVDYGYTF. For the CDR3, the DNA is TGTGCCAGCAGCTTAGCAGGGGTAGACTATGGCTACACCTTC. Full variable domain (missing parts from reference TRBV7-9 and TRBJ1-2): DTGVSQNPRHKITKRGQNVTFRCDPISEHNRLYWYRQTLGQGPEFLTYFQNEAQLEKSRLLSDRFSAERPKGSFSTLEIQRTEQGDSAMYLCASSLAGVDYGYTFGSGTRLTVV.

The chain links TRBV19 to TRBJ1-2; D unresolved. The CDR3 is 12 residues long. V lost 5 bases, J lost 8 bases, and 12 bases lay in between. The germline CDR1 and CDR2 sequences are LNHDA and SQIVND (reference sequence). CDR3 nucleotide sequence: TGTGCCAGTAGTCCGTCCATGGGCGGCTACACCTTC. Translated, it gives CASSPSMGGYTF.

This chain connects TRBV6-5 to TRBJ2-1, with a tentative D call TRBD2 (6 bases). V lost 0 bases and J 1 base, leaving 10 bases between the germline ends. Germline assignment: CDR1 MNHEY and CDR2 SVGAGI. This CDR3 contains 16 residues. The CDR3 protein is CASSYSSGESYNEQFF. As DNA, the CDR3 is TGTGCCAGCAGTTACTCGTCGGGAGAGTCCTACAATGAGCAGTTCTTC.